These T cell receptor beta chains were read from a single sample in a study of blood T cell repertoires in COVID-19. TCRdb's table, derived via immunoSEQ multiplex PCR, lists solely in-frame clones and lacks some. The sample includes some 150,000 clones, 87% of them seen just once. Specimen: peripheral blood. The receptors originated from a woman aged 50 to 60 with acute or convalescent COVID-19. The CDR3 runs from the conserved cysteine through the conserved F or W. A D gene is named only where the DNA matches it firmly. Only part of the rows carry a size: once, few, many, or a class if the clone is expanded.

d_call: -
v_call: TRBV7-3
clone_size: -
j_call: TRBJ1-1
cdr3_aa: CASSLTGTSETFF
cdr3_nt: TGTGCCAGCAGCTTAACCGGGACAAGTGAAACTTTCTTT

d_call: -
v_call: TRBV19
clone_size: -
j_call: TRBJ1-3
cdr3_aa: CASSIEGNTIYF
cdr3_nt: TGTGCCAGTAGTATCGAGGGAAACACCATATATTTT

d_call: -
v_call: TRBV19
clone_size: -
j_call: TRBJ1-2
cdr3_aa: CASRTAGRVTGGYTF
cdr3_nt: TGTGCCAGTAGAACCGCGGGACGGGTGACTGGGGGCTACACCTTC

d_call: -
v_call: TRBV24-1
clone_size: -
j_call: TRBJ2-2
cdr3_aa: CATSDIGLPIRGELFF
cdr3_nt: TGTGCCACCAGTGACATCGGTCTCCCAATACGGGGGGAGCTGTTTTTT

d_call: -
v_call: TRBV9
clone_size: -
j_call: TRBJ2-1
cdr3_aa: CASSVDQKSYNEQFF
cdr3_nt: TGTGCCAGCAGCGTAGATCAGAAATCTTACAATGAGCAGTTCTTC

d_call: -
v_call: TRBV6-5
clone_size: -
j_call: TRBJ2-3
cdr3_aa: CASSYEGSPSTDTQYF
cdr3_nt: TGTGCCAGCAGTTACGAGGGCTCCCCTAGCACAGATACGCAGTATTTT

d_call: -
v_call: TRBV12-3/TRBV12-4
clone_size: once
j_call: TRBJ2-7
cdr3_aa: CASSVTRANEQYF
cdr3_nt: TGTGCCAGCAGTGTGACTAGAGCCAACGAGCAGTACTTC

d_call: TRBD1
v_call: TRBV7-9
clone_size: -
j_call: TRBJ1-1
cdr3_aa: CASSLGQGNTEAFF
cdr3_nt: TGTGCCAGCAGCTTAGGACAGGGGAACACTGAAGCTTTCTTT

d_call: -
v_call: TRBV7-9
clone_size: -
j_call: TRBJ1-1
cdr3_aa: CASSLARQGAAFF
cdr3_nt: TGTGCCAGCAGCTTAGCAAGGCAGGGCGCAGCTTTCTTT

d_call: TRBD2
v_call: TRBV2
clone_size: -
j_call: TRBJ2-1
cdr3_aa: CASERELGNEQFF
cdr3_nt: TGTGCCAGCGAGCGGGAGTTGGGGAATGAGCAGTTCTTC

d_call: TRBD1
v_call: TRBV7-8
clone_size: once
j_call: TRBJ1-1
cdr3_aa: CASSLEGAGTEAFF
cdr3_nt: TGTGCCAGCAGCTTAGAGGGGGCAGGCACTGAAGCTTTCTTT

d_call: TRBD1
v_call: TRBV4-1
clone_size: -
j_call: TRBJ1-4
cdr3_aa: CASSQERGRSEKLFF
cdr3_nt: TGCGCCAGCAGCCAAGAGAGGGGGCGTAGTGAAAAACTGTTTTTT

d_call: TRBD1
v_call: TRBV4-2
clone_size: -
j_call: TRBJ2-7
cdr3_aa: CASSLLSAGGEQYF
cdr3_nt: TGTGCCAGCAGCTTACTATCGGCAGGGGGCGAGCAGTACTTC

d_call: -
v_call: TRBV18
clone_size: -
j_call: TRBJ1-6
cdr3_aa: CASSSNTSSYNSPLHF
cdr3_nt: TGTGCCAGCTCATCGAACACCAGCTCCTATAATTCACCCCTCCACTTT

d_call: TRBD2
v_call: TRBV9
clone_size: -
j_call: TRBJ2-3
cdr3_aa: CASSVGGASGGRDTQYF
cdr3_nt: TGTGCCAGCAGCGTAGGTGGGGCTAGCGGGGGAAGAGATACGCAGTATTTT

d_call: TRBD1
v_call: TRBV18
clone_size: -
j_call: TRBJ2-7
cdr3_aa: CASSTWDRGEDEQYF
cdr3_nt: TGTGCCAGCTCAACCTGGGACAGGGGAGAGGACGAGCAGTACTTC

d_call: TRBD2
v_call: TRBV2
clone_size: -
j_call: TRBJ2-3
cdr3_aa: CASSGSGGAFGSRTQYF
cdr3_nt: TGTGCCAGCAGTGGTAGCGGGGGGGCCTTCGGGAGCCGTACGCAGTATTTT

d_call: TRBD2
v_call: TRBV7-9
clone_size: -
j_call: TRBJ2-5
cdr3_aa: CASSLYGGSVQETQYF
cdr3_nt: TGTGCCAGCAGCTTATACGGCGGGAGCGTTCAAGAGACCCAGTACTTC

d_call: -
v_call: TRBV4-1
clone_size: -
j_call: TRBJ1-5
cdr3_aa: CASSHSREQPQHF
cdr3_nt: TGCGCCAGCAGCCACTCAAGGGAGCAGCCCCAGCATTTT

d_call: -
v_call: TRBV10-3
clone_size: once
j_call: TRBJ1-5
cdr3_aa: CAINDPADQPQHF
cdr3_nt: TGTGCCATCAACGACCCAGCGGATCAGCCCCAGCATTTT

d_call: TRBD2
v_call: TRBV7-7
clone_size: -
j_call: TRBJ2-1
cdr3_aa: CASSLELAGNNEQFF
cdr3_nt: TGTGCCAGCAGCTTAGAACTAGCGGGAAACAATGAGCAGTTCTTC

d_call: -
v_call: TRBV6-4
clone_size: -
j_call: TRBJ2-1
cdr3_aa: CASSDGWGAYNEQFF
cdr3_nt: TGTGCCAGCAGTGACGGGTGGGGGGCCTACAATGAGCAGTTCTTC

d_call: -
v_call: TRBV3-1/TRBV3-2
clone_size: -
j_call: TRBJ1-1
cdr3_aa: CASSQVSNTEAFF
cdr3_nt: TGTGCCAGCAGCCAAGTATCGAACACTGAAGCTTTCTTT

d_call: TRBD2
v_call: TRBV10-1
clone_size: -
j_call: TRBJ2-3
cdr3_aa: CASSDAGGPRTQYF
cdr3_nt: TGCGCCAGCAGTGATGCGGGAGGGCCCCGTACGCAGTATTTT

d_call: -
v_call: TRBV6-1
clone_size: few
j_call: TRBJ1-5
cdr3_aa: CASSDTPGNQPQHF
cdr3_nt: TGTGCCAGCAGTGATACTCCTGGCAATCAGCCCCAGCATTTT

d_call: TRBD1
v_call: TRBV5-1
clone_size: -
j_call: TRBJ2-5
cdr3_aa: CASRQGQQETQYF
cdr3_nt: TGCGCCAGCAGACAGGGACAGCAAGAGACCCAGTACTTC

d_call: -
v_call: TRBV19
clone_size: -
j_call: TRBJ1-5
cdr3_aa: CASSPKLGGNQPQHF
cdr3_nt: TGTGCCAGTAGCCCGAAGTTAGGGGGCAATCAGCCCCAGCATTTT

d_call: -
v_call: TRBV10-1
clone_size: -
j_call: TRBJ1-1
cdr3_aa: CASSEVTGLDTEAFF
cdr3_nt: TGCGCCAGCAGTGAGGTAACAGGGTTGGACACTGAAGCTTTCTTT

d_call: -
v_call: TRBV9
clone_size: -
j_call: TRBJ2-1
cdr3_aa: CASSNQRLVNEQFF
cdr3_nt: TGTGCCAGCAGCAACCAGCGACTAGTCAATGAGCAGTTCTTC

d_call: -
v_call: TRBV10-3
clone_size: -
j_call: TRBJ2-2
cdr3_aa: CAISESKTTNTGELFF
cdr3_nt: TGTGCCATCAGTGAGTCCAAGACAACGAACACCGGGGAGCTGTTTTTT

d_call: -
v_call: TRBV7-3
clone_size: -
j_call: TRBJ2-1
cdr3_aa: CASSLDYSSYNEQFF
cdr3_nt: TGTGCCAGCAGCTTAGACTACAGCTCCTACAATGAGCAGTTCTTC

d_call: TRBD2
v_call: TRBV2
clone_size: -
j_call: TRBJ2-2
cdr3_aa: CASRLQGLETGELFF
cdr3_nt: TGTGCCAGCAGACTACAGGGACTAGAGACCGGGGAGCTGTTTTTT

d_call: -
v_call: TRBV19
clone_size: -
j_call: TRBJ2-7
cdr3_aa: CASSLPRTASSYEQYF
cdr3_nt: TGTGCCAGTAGTCTCCCCCGGACTGCAAGCTCCTACGAGCAGTACTTC

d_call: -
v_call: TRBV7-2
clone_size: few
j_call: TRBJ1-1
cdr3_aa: CASSLNAGTEAFF
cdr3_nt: TGTGCCAGCAGCTTAAACGCCGGGACTGAAGCTTTCTTT

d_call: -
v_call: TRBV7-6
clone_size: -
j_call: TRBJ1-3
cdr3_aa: CASSLGAAFSGNTIYF
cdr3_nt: TGTGCCAGCAGCCTGGGGGCGGCTTTCTCTGGAAACACCATATATTTT

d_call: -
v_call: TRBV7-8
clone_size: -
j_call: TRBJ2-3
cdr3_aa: CASSLVAGWGTDTQYF
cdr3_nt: TGTGCCAGCAGCTTAGTGGCGGGGTGGGGCACAGATACGCAGTATTTT

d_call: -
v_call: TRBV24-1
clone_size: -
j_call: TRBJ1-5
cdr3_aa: CATSDPRRQPQHF
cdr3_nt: TGTGCCACCAGTGACCCCCGGAGGCAGCCCCAGCATTTT

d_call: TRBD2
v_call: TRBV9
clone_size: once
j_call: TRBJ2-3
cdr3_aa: CASGGGAGADTQYF
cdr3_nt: TGTGCCAGCGGGGGGGGAGCGGGAGCAGATACGCAGTATTTT

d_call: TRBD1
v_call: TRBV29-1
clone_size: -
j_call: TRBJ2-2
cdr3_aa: CSVRTGTGLSGELFF
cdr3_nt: TGCAGCGTTAGAACCGGGACAGGCTTGTCCGGGGAGCTGTTTTTT

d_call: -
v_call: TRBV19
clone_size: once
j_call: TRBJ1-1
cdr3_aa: CASSEWTERNTEAFF
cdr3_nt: TGTGCCAGTAGTGAGTGGACAGAGAGGAACACTGAAGCTTTCTTT

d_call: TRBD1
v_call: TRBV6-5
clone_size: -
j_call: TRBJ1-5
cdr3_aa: CASSFAGTGNQPQHF
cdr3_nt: TGTGCCAGCAGTTTTGCCGGGACAGGGAATCAGCCCCAGCATTTT

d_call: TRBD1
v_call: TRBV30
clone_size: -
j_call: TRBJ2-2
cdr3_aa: CAWRQGNTGELFF
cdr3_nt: TGTGCCTGGCGACAGGGGAACACCGGGGAGCTGTTTTTT

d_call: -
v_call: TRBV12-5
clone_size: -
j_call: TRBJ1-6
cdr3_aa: CASGVDSTNSPLHF
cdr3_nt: TGTGCTAGTGGTGTGGACAGTACCAATTCACCCCTCCACTTT

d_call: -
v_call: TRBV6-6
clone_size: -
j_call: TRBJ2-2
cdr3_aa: CASSYQGPITGELFF
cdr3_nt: TGTGCCAGCAGTTATCAGGGCCCAATCACCGGGGAGCTGTTTTTT

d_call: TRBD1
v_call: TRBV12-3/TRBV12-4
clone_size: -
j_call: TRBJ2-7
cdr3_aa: CASKTDRVTEQYF
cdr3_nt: TGTGCCAGCAAGACGGACAGGGTAACCGAGCAGTACTTC

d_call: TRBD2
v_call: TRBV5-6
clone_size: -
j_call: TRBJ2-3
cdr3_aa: CASSLIRGGTDTQYF
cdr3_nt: TGTGCCAGCAGCTTGATCCGCGGGGGAACAGATACGCAGTATTTT

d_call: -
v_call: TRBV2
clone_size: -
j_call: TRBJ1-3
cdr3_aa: CASSRKGTGNTIYF
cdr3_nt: TGTGCCAGCAGCCGAAAGGGGACTGGAAACACCATATATTTT

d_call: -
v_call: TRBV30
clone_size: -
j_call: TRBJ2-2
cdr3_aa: CAWSVQDVLGELFF
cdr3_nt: TGTGCCTGGAGTGTACAGGACGTACTCGGGGAGCTGTTTTTT

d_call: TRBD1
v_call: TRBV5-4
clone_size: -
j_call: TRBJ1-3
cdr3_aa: CASSFGQGSRSGNTIYF
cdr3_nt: TGTGCCAGCAGCTTCGGACAGGGTAGTCGGTCAGGAAACACCATATATTTT

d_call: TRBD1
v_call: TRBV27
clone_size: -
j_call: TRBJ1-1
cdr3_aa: CASVGRDRGLRNTEAFF
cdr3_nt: TGTGCCAGCGTTGGCCGGGACAGGGGGCTGCGGAACACTGAAGCTTTCTTT

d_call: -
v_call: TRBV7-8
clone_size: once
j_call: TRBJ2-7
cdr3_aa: CASSLAGHFYEQYF
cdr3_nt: TGTGCCAGCAGCTTAGCGGGACACTTCTACGAGCAGTACTTC

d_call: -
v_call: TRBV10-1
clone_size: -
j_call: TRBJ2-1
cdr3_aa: CASSEKGAYNEQFF
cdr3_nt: TGCGCCAGCAGTGAAAAGGGAGCGTACAATGAGCAGTTCTTC